Listed here are 7 T cell receptor beta chains from one sample, sequenced in a study of immune characterization of retroperitoneal liposarcoma. TCRdb analysed the PCR reads with MiXCR anew, one entry per CDR3 protein. The sample lists fewer than 7,500 distinct CDR3 sequences, 25% to 35% occurring once. Material: blood. These receptors were obtained from a male donor with retroperitoneal liposarcoma.

This clonotype has only a few counts. The genes are TRBV6-1 and TRBJ2-1; TRBD1 or TRBD2 may be the D gene (5 bases each). Matching the DNA end better, TRBJ2-5 makes the J call doubtful. Germline CDR1 MNHNS, CDR2 SASEGT. The CDR3 consists of 14 residues. The CDR3 DNA reads as TGTGCCAGCAGCCCTCGGGACCCCTTAGAGACCCAGTACTTC. Its protein is CASSPRDPLETQYF.

The sample holds a few counts of this clonotype. The junction departs from the called germline gene at one end, perhaps through a read error. This rearrangement joins TRBV7-2 to TRBJ1-5; D is perhaps TRBD1 (5 bases). The CDR3 covers 16 residues. Germline loops: CDR1 SGHTA, CDR2 FQGNSA. Here the CDR3 reads CASTLLGAFGNQPQHF. The CDR3 DNA follows: TGTGCCAGCACCTTACTAGGGGCGTTTGGCAATCAGCCCCAGCATTTT.

This clonotype was recorded many times. The gene calls are TRBV27 and TRBJ2-1; unclear D gene. V dropped 2 bases and J dropped 8 bases, with 10 bases sitting between them. Per germline, CDR1 MNHEY and CDR2 SMNVEV (reference sequence). The CDR3 totals 13 residues. The CDR3 is CASSLITSDEQFF. CDR3 DNA sequence: TGTGCCAGCAGTTTAATTACCTCGGATGAGCAGTTCTTC.

Comment on this clonotype: A much larger clone differs by one base, so this may be a read error. This chain joins TRBV11-2 and TRBJ2-1, with 8 bases fitting TRBD2. Germline V CDR1 and CDR2: SGHAT, FQNNGV. There are 16 residues in the CDR3. The CDR3 here is CASSSGGASWDYEQLF. CDR3 sequence (DNA): TGTGCCAGCAGCTCCGGGGGGGCTAGTTGGGACTACGAGCAGCTCTTC.

The table lists this clonotype with many counts. This could be a read error, since a much larger clone is one nucleotide away. The J gene is TRBJ2-5, the V gene TRBV11-1; 11 bases map to TRBD2. This CDR3 is 15 amino acids long. V lost 5 bases and J lost 11; bases outside the gene matches: 13. Per the germline V gene, CDR1 is SGHAT and CDR2 is FQDESV (reference sequence). As DNA, the CDR3 is TGTGCCAGCAGCCCACTAGCGGGGGCGAACAATGAGCAGTACTTC. Protein product: CASSPLAGANNEQYF.

The V gene is TRBV5-1, the J gene TRBJ2-1; 8 positions agree with TRBD2. There are 16 residues in the CDR3. V lost 2 bases and J lost 4; bases outside the gene matches: 8. Germline V lookup: CDR1 SGHRS, CDR2 YFSETQ. The CDR3 DNA reads TGCGCCAGCAGCTTCGTACCGGGAGGGCGGTACAATGAGCAGTTCTTC. Residues: CASSFVPGGRYNEQFF.

A single count supports this clonotype. The V call is TRBV23-1, the J call TRBJ2-2; unclear D gene. TRBV23-1 is an ORF, with its function uncertain. V gave up 0 bases and J gave up 1 base, with 9 bases separating them. This CDR3 contains 16 residues. CDR3 bases: TGCGCCAGCAGTCAATCGAACACCCTGAACACCGGGGAGCTGTTTTTT. Its translation: CASSQSNTLNTGELFF.